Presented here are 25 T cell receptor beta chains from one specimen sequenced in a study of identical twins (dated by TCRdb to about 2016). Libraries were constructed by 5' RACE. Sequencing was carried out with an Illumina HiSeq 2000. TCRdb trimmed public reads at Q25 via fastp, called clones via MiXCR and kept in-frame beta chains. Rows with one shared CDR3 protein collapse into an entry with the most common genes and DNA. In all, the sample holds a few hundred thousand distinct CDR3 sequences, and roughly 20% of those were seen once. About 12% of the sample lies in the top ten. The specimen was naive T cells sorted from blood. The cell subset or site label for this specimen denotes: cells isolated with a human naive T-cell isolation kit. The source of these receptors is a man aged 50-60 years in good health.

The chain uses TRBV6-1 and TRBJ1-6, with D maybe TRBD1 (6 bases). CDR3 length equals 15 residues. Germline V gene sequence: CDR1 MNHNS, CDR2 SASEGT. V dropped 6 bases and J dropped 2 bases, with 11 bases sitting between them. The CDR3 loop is CASRSGTTYNSPLHF. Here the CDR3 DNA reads TGTGCCAGCAGAAGCGGGACAACCTATAATTCACCCCTCCACTTT.

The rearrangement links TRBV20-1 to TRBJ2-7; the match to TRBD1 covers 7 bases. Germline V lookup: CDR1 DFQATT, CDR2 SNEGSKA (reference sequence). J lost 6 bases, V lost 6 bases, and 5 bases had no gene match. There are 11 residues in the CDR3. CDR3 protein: CSALTGTEQYF. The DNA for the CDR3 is TGCAGTGCACTGACAGGGACCGAGCAGTACTTC.

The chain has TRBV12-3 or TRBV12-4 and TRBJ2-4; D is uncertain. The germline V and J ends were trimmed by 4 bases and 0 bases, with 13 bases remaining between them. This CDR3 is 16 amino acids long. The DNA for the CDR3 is TGTGCCAGCAGTTGGAACCCCAGGCTAGCCAAAAACATTCAGTACTTC. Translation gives CASSWNPRLAKNIQYF.

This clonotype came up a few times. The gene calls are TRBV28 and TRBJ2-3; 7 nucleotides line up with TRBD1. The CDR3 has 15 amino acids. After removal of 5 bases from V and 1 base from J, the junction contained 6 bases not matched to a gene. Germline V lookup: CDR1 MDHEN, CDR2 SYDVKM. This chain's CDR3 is CASSQPGTGTDTQYF. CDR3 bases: TGTGCCAGCAGTCAACCCGGGACAGGCACAGATACGCAGTATTTT.

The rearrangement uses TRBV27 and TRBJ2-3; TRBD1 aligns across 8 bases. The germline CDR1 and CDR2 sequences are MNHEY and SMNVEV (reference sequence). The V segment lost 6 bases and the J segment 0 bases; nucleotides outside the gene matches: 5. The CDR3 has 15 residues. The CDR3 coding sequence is TGTGCCAGCAGCGGGCGGGACAGGAGCACAGATACGCAGTATTTT. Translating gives CASSGRDRSTDTQYF.

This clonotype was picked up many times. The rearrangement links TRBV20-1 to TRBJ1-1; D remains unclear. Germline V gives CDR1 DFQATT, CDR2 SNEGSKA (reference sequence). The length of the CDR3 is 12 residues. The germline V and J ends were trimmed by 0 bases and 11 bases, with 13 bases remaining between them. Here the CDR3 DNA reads TGCAGTGCTAGAGACAGGCCTCCGGAGGCTTTCTTT. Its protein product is CSARDRPPEAFF.

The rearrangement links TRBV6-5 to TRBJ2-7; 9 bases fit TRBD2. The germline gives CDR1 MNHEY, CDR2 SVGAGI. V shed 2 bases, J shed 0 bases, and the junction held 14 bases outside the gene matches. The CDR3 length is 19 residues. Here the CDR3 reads CASSYGVPGLASSSYEQYF. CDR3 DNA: TGTGCCAGCAGTTACGGAGTTCCGGGACTAGCATCCAGCTCCTACGAGCAGTACTTC.

DNA of the CDR3: TGCAGCGTTGAGGGGGGAGACTACGAGCAGTACTTC. Protein product: CSVEGGDYEQYF. This chain links TRBV29-1 with TRBJ2-7; possible D gene TRBD2, 6 bases. CDR1 SQVTM and CDR2 ANQGSEA come from the germline V gene. This CDR3 has 12 amino acids. Trimming pared 3 bases from V and 3 bases from J, leaving 9 bases between.

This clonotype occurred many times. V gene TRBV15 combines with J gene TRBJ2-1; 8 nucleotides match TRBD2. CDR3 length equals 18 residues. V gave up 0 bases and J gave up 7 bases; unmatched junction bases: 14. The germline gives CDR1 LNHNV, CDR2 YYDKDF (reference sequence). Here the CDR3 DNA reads TGTGCCACCAGCAGAGATAGGGGCGTCGGGAGGGCTTTTAATGAGCAGTTCTTC. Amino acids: CATSRDRGVGRAFNEQFF.

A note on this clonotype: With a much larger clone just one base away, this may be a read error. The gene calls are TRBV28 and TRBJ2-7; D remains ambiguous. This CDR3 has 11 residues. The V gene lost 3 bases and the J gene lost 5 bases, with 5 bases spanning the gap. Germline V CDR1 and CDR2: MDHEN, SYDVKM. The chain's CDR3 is CASSFVHEQYF. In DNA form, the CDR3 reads TGTGCCAGCAGTTTTGTCCACGAGCAGTACTTC.

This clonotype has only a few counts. The CDR3 DNA sequence: TGTGCCAGCAGTCCGCCGGGAGCACCGGATGAGCAGTTCTTC. It codes for CASSPPGAPDEQFF. The J gene is TRBJ2-1, the V gene TRBV25-1; D possibly corresponds to TRBD2 (6 bases). Trimming stripped 5 bases from V and 8 bases from J, with 16 bases between. CDR1 MGHDK and CDR2 SYGVNS come from the germline V gene. The CDR3 is made up of 14 amino acids.

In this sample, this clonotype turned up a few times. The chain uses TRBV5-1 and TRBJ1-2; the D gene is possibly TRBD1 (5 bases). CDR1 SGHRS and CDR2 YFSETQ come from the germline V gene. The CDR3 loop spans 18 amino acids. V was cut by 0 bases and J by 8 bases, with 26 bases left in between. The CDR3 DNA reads TGCGCCAGCAGCTTGGACACGGGGCGTGAAGATATGATCCTGGGCTACACCTTC. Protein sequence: CASSLDTGREDMILGYTF.

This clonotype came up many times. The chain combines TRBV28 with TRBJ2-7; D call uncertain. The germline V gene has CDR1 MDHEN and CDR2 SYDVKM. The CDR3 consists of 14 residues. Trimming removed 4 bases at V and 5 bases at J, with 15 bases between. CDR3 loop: CASSYPGRFDEQYF. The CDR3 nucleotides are TGTGCCAGCAGTTACCCCGGGCGGTTCGACGAGCAGTACTTC. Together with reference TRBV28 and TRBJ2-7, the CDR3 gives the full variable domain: DVKVTQSSRYLVKRTGEKVFLECVQDMDHENMFWYRQDPGLGLRLIYFSYDVKMKEKGDIPEGYSVSREKKERFSLILESASTNQTSMYLCASSYPGRFDEQYFGPGTRLTVT.

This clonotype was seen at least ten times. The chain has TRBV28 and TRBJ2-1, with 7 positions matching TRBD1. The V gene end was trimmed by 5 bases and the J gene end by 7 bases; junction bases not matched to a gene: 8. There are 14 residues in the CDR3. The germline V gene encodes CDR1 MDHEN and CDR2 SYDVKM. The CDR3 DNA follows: TGTGCCAGCAGTCTCCTAACAGGGGAAAATGAGCAGTTCTTC. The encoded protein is CASSLLTGENEQFF.

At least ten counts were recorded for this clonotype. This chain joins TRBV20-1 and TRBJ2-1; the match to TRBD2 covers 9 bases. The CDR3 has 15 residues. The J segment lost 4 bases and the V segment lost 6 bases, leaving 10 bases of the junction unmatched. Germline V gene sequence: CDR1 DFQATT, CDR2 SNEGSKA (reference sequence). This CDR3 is CSATPLSGRYNEQFF. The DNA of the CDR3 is TGCAGTGCGACTCCCCTCAGCGGGAGGTACAATGAGCAGTTCTTC.

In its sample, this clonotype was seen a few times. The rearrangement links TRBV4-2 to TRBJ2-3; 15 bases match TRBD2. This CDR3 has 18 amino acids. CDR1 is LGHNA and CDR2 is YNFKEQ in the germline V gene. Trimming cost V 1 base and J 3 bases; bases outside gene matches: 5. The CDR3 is CASSQGTSGGARTDTQYF. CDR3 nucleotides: TGTGCCAGCAGCCAAGGGACTAGCGGGGGGGCACGTACAGATACGCAGTATTTT.

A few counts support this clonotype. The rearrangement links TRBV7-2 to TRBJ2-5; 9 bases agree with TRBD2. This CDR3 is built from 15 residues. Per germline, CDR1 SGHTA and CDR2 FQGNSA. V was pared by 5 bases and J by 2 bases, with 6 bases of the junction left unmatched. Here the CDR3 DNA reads TGTGCCAGCAGCCGCAGCGGGAGGTTGCAAGAGACCCAGTACTTC. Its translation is CASSRSGRLQETQYF.

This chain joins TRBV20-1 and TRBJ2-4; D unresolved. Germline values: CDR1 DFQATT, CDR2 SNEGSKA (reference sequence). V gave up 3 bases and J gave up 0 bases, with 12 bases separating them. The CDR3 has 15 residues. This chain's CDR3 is CSASRGNLAKNIQYF. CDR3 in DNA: TGCAGTGCTAGCCGTGGAAACCTAGCCAAAAACATTCAGTACTTC.

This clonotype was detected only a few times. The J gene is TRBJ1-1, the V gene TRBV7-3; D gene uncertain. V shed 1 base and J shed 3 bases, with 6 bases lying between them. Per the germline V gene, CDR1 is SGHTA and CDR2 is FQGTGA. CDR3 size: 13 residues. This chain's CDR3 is CASSLRRDTEAFF. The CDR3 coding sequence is TGTGCCAGCAGCTTAAGGCGTGACACTGAAGCTTTCTTT. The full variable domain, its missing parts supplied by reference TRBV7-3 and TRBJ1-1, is GAGVSQTPSNKVTEKGKYVELRCDPISGHTALYWYRQSLGQGPEFLIYFQGTGAADDSGLPNDRFFAVRPEGSVSTLKIQRTERGDSAVYLCASSLRRDTEAFFGQGTRLTVV.

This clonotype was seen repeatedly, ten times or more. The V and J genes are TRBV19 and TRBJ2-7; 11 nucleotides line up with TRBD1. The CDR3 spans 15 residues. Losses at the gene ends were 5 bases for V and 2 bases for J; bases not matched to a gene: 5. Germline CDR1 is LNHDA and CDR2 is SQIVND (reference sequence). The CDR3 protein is CASSPGQGAPYEQYF. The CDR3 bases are TGTGCCAGTAGTCCCGGACAGGGGGCTCCCTACGAGCAGTACTTC. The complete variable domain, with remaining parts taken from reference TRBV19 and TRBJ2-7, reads DGGITQSPKYLFRKEGQNVTLSCEQNLNHDAMYWYRQDPGQGLRLIYYSQIVNDFQKGDIAEGYSVSREKKESFPLTVTSAQKNPTAFYLCASSPGQGAPYEQYFGPGTRLTVT.

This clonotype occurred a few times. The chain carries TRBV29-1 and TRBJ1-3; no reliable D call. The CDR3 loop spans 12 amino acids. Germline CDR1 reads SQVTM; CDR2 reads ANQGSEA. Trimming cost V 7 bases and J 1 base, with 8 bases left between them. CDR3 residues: CSAGLSGNTIYF. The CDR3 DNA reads TGCAGCGCTGGACTTTCTGGAAACACCATATATTTT.

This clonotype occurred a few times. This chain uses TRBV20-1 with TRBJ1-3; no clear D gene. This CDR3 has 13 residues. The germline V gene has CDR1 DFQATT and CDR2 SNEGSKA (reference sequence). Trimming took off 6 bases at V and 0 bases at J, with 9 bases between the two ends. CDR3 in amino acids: CSAAALSGNTIYF. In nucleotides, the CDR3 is TGCAGTGCGGCGGCCCTCTCTGGAAACACCATATATTTT.

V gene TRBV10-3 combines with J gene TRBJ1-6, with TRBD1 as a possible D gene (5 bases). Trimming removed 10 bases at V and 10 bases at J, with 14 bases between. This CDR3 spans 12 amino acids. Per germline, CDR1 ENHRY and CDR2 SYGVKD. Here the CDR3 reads CATNDGDSPLHF. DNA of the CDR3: TGTGCCACCAATGACGGGGACTCACCCCTCCACTTT.

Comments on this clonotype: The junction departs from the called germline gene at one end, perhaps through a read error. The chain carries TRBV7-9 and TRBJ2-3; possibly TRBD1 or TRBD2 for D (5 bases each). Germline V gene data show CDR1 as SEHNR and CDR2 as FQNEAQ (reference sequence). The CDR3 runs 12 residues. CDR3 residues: CASSTGPDTHYF. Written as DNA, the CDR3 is TGTGCCAGCAGCACGGGGCCAGATACGCATTATTTT. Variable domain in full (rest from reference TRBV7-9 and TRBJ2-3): DTGVSQNPRHKITKRGQNVTFRCDPISEHNRLYWYRQTLGQGPEFLTYFQNEAQLEKSRLLSDRFSAERPKGSFSTLEIQRTEQGDSAMYLCASSTGPDTHYFGPGTRLTVL.

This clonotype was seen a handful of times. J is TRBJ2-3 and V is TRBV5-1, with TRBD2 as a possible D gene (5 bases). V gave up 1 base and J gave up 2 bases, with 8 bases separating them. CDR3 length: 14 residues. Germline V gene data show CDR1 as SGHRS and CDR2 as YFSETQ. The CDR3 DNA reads TGCGCCAGCAGCTTGACGGGGAACACAGATACGCAGTATTTT. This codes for CASSLTGNTDTQYF.